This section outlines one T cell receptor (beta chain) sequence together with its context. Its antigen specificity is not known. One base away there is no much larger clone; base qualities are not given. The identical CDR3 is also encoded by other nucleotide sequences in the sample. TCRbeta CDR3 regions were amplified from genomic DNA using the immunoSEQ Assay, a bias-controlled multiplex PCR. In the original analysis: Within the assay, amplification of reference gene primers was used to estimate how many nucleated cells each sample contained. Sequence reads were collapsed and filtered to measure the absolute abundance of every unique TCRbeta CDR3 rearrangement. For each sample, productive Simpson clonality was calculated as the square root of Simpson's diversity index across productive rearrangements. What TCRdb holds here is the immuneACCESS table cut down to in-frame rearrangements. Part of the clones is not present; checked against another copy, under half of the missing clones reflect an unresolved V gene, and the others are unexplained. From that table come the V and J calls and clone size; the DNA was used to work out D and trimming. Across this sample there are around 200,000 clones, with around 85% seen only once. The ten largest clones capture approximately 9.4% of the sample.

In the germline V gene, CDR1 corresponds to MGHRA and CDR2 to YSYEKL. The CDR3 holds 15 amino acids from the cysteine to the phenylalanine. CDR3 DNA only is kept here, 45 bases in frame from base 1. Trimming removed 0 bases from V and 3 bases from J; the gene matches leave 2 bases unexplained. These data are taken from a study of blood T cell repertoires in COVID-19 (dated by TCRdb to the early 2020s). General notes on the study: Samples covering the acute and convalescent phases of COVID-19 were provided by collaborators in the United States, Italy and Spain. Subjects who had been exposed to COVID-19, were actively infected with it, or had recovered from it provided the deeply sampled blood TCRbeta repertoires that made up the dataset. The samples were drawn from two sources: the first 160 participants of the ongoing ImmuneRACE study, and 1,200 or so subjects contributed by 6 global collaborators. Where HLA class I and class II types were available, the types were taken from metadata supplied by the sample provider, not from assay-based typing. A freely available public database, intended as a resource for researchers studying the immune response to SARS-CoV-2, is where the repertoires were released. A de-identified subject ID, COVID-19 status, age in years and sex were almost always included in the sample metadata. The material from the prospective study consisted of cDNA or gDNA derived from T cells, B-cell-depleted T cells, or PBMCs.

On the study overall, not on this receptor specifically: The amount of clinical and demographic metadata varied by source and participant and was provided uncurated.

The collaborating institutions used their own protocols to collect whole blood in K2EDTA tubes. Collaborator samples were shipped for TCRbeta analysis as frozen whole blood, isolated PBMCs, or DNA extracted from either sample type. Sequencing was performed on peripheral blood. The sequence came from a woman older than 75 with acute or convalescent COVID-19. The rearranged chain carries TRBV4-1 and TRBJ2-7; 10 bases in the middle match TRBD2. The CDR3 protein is CASSQDRTSGYEQYF. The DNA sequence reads TGCGCCAGCAGCCAAGATAGGACTAGCGGCTACGAGCAGTACTTC.